The 9 T cell receptor beta chains below were found in one sample sequenced in a study of CD8 T cells in Susac syndrome. Random hexamers primed reverse transcription of about 0.5 to 1 ug RNA. TCRdb re-called the immunoSEQ multiplex PCR reads with MiXCR, one entry per CDR3 protein. The sample lists 400,000 or so distinct CDR3 sequences; around 83% were seen once. The sequenced sample consisted of CD8+ T cells from PBMCs. The receptors come from a human donor with multiple sclerosis.

This clonotype was counted once. The V call is TRBV7-9, the J call TRBJ2-1, with TRBD1 identical over 11 bases. Germline trimming cut 6 bases from V and 9 bases from J; bases unmatched to any gene: 10. Germline CDR1 SEHNR, CDR2 FQNEAQ (reference sequence). CDR3 length: 15 residues. The CDR3 DNA follows: TGTGCCAGCAGTTCACCGGGACAGGGGGTGACTGAGCAGTTCTTC. Protein sequence: CASSSPGQGVTEQFF.

The chain has TRBV2 and TRBJ2-2; 12 positions agree with TRBD2. Germline V gene lookup returns CDR1 SNHLY and CDR2 FYNNEI. The CDR3 spans 15 residues. This chain's CDR3 is CGTLAGGRNTGELFF. In DNA form, the CDR3 reads TGTGGAACACTAGCGGGAGGCCGGAACACCGGGGAGCTGTTTTTT. Based on the CDR3 plus reference TRBV2 and TRBJ2-2, the full variable domain is EPEVTQTPSHQVTQMGQEVILRCVPISNHLYFYWYRQILGQKVEFLVSFYNNEISEKSEIFDDQFSVERPDGSNFTLKIRSTKLEDSAMYFCGTLAGGRNTGELFFGEGSRLTVL.

The chain recombines TRBV6-6 with TRBJ2-2, with TRBD1 matching 11 bases. J gave up 7 bases and V 3 bases, and 7 bases lay outside the gene matches. This CDR3 spans 16 amino acids. Germline lookup yields CDR1 MNHNY and CDR2 SVGAGI (reference sequence). The chain's CDR3 is CASSYWDRGFVGELFF. The CDR3 DNA reads TGTGCCAGCAGTTATTGGGACAGGGGGTTCGTCGGGGAGCTGTTTTTT.

V usage is TRBV14 and J usage is TRBJ2-2; TRBD2 might be the D (5 bases). CDR1 and CDR2 (germline): SGHDN, FVKESK. The V and J ends lost 3 bases and 4 bases respectively, with 18 bases between them. CDR3 length: 17 amino acids. Written as DNA, the CDR3 is TGTGCCAGCAGCCAGGATCGGGGATGGGGATCCACCGGGGAGCTGTTTTTT. Protein: CASSQDRGWGSTGELFF. Together with reference TRBV14 and TRBJ2-2, the CDR3 gives the full variable domain: EAGVTQFPSHSVIEKGQTVTLRCDPISGHDNLYWYRRVMGKEIKFLLHFVKESKQDESGMPNNRFLAERTGGTYSTLKVQPAELEDSGVYFCASSQDRGWGSTGELFFGEGSRLTVL.

The V gene is TRBV28, the J gene TRBJ1-6, with TRBD1 matching 8 bases. V dropped 5 bases and J dropped 8; count of bases not matched to a gene: 8. The CDR3 is 15 residues long. Per germline, CDR1 MDHEN and CDR2 SYDVKM. Here the CDR3 reads CASSPADRVDSPLHF. CDR3 nucleotide sequence: TGTGCCAGCAGTCCCGCGGACAGGGTTGATTCACCCCTCCACTTT.

V and J are TRBV5-1 and TRBJ1-5, with D hard to call. The length of the CDR3 is 15 residues. The V end lost 0 bases, the J end lost 5 bases, and 12 bases lay between the germline ends. Per the germline V gene, CDR1 is SGHRS and CDR2 is YFSETQ. CDR3 residues: CASSLGPGRYQPQHF. In DNA form, the CDR3 reads TGCGCCAGCAGCTTGGGCCCGGGCCGTTATCAGCCCCAGCATTTT.

The chain employs TRBV29-1 and TRBJ2-3, with TRBD1 identical over 10 bases. From germline, CDR1 is SQVTM and CDR2 ANQGSEA. The CDR3 is 16 amino acids. V shed 0 bases and J 3 bases; nucleotides not matched to a gene: 6. Written as DNA, the CDR3 is TGCAGCGTTGAAGAGTCGACAGGGGGCCGTACAGATACGCAGTATTTT. It codes for CSVEESTGGRTDTQYF.

The J gene is TRBJ1-2, the V gene TRBV29-1, with a tentative D call TRBD1 (5 bases). CDR1 SQVTM and CDR2 ANQGSEA come from the germline V gene. The CDR3 is 11 residues long. The V end lost 3 bases, the J end lost 4 bases, and 6 bases lay between the germline ends. In DNA form, the CDR3 reads TGCAGCGTTGAGGGGCCCTATGGCTACACCTTC. Residues: CSVEGPYGYTF.

The chain is built from TRBV29-1 and TRBJ1-2; 10 bases fit TRBD1. The germline V gene has CDR1 SQVTM and CDR2 ANQGSEA. The J segment lost 7 bases and the V segment lost 5 bases, leaving 10 bases of the junction unmatched. The CDR3 has 14 amino acids. CDR3 sequence: CSVFGDRGLVGYTF. CDR3 nucleotides: TGCAGCGTTTTTGGTGACAGGGGGCTGGTTGGCTACACCTTC. Together with reference TRBV29-1 and TRBJ1-2, the CDR3 gives the full variable domain: SAVISQKPSRDICQRGTSLTIQCQVDSQVTMMFWYRQQPGQSLTLIATANQGSEATYESGFVIDKFPISRPNLTFSTLTVSNMSPEDSSIYLCSVFGDRGLVGYTFGSGTRLTVV.